Listed below are T cell receptor beta chains from one sample, sequenced in a study of T cell responses to AZD1222 COVID-19 vaccine. Using immunoSEQ multiplex PCR, the repertoire was profiled, and TCRdb retains in-frame clones only, with some absent. The sample carries around 130,000 clones, around 90% recorded once. Sequenced material: peripheral blood, taken 28 days after the second dose of the MenACWY control vaccine. The receptors were sampled from an adult who received the MenACWY meningococcal vaccine as a control. CDR3s include the opening cysteine and the closing phenylalanine or tryptophan. A D gene is named only where the DNA matches it firmly. Clone sizes are given selectively: once, few, many, or a class where the clone is expanded.

j_call clone_size d_call v_call cdr3_nt cdr3_aa
TRBJ2-3 NA NA TRBV5-6 TGTGCCAGCAGCTTGGTTCATAGCACAGATACGCAGTATTTT CASSLVHSTDTQYF
TRBJ2-3 NA TRBD2 TRBV5-1 TGCGCCAGCAGCTTGGCAGCGGGAGATGTAGATACGCAGTATTTT CASSLAAGDVDTQYF
TRBJ1-5 NA NA TRBV18 TGTGCCAGCTCGGAATTTGGACGGATTAGCAATCAGCCCCAGCATTTT CASSEFGRISNQPQHF
TRBJ2-7 NA NA TRBV7-2 TGTGCCAGCAGCCCCAGCCAGAGGGTCTACGAGCAGTACTTC CASSPSQRVYEQYF
TRBJ2-1 NA NA TRBV2 TGTGCCAGCAGTGTTATGGATGGTGAAAAGTTCTTC CASSVMDGEKFF
TRBJ1-2 NA NA TRBV29-1 TGCAGCGTTGACAGAGCAAACTATGGCTACACCTTC CSVDRANYGYTF
TRBJ1-2 NA TRBD1 TRBV5-1 TGCGCCAGCAGTCCCCCCGGGACAGGGAAATCAGCCTACACCTTC CASSPPGTGKSAYTF
TRBJ2-1 NA TRBD2 TRBV9 TGTGCCAGCAGCGTAGCGGGGGGGCACTATGAGCAGTTCTTC CASSVAGGHYEQFF
TRBJ1-4 NA NA TRBV6-5 TGTGCCATACAAACTGACACGTCAAATGAAAAACTGTTTTTT CAIQTDTSNEKLFF
TRBJ1-2 NA NA TRBV27 TGTGCCAGCAGCTCCAAGGGCCTGAGCTATGGCTACACCTTC CASSSKGLSYGYTF
TRBJ2-1 once NA TRBV6-5 TGTGCCAGCAGTTACTCGCCGGCTGTAAATGAGCAGTTCTTC CASSYSPAVNEQFF
TRBJ2-1 once NA TRBV5-1 TGCGCCAGCAGCTTGGTGACTAGGGCGGACAATGAGCAGTTCTTC CASSLVTRADNEQFF
TRBJ1-5 NA NA TRBV20-1 TGCAGTGCTAGTGGCGCCAGGCTGAATAGCAATCAGCCCCAGCATTTT CSASGARLNSNQPQHF
TRBJ2-3 NA TRBD2 TRBV7-9 TGTGCCAGCAGCCCTTCGGGGATGGCGGGAGGCACAGATACGCAGTATTTT CASSPSGMAGGTDTQYF
TRBJ2-7 NA NA TRBV2 TGTGCCAGCAGTGAAGGACAGGTTGGGGCTGGCTACGAGCAGTACTTC CASSEGQVGAGYEQYF
TRBJ2-3 NA NA TRBV7-2 TGTGCCAGCAGCTTAGGTGGCACGGGATCACGCACAGATACGCAGTATTTT CASSLGGTGSRTDTQYF
TRBJ1-1 NA NA TRBV5-1 TGCGCCAGCAGCTTGACTCCTCCTCCCCACACTGAAGCTTTCTTT CASSLTPPPHTEAFF
TRBJ2-7 once NA TRBV3-1/TRBV3-2 TGTGCCAGCAGCCAAAATACGGACTTCTCCTACGAGCAGTACTTC CASSQNTDFSYEQYF
TRBJ2-7 NA TRBD2 TRBV6-2/TRBV6-3 TGTGCCAGCAGTTACCCCTCGGGCGGGAGCTCCTACGAGCAGTACTTC CASSYPSGGSSYEQYF
TRBJ2-7 NA TRBD1 TRBV19 TGTGCCAGTAGGGGGACAGTTGACTCCTACGAGCAGTACTTC CASRGTVDSYEQYF